This TCR beta chain was observed in a study of T cell repertoires in cytomegalovirus infection. Whole-study context: In public TCR beta signatures, there were indications of both CMV infection and matching HLA type. Points from the study as a whole: HLA-C-restricted CMV clonotypes gave the most frequent clonotype in two of eight donors. Totalled public TCR beta family frequency picked out people who carried CMV plus the relevant HLA.

Trimming left V 4 bases short and J 4 bases short, with 13 bases between. This CDR3 spans 14 amino acids. In germline, CDR1 is LNHDA, CDR2 SQIVND (reference sequence). TCRdb reprocessed the reads with MiXCR, giving one entry per CDR3 protein. This sample has approximately 750,000 distinct CDR3 sequences, with 35% found just once. Of note for this clonotype: Its specificity is unknown.

The rearrangement joins TRBV19 to TRBJ1-2, with D possibly being TRBD1 (6 bases). Sequencing was done on a sample of PBMCs. This TCR derives from a human donor in good health (CMV status not recorded). Some clones in this sample may be carry-over from other donors' samples. In DNA, the CDR3 is TGTGCCAGTAGTAGCCAAACAGGGTCCTATGGCTACACCTTC. Amino acids: CASSSQTGSYGYTF.